A single sample gave rise to the 19 T cell receptor beta chains below, sequenced in a study of T cells in Graves' hyperthyroidism and ophthalmopathy. The TCR beta CDR3 regions underwent amplification using RNA transcripts as the source. When the TCR CDR3 underwent first-round RT-PCR, the HTBI primer set was used. Each CDR3 protein is one row after TCRdb ran MiXCR on the multiplex PCR reads. The sample shows 450,000 to 700,000 distinct CDR3 sequences, under 60% of them seen only once. Input material: peripheral blood or thyroid tissue (not recorded which). Receptor source: a woman between 18 and 29 years old with Graves' hyperthyroidism.

In its sample, this clonotype was seen many times. This chain uses TRBV6-5 with TRBJ1-6; D not resolved. This CDR3 comprises 16 residues. In germline, CDR1 is MNHEY, CDR2 SVGAGI. Deletions cut 7 bases from V and 7 bases from J, with 20 bases between. Here the CDR3 reads CASKEGPGPWNSPLHF. DNA for the CDR3: TGTGCCAGCAAAGAGGGCCCAGGACCGTGGAATTCACCCCTCCACTTT.

The rearrangement uses TRBV14 and TRBJ2-5; D not certain. Trimming stripped 1 base from V and 4 bases from J, with 13 bases between. This CDR3 has 15 amino acids. CDR1 is SGHDN, CDR2 FVKESK, per germline. The CDR3 region is CASSQVYGGGETQYF. DNA of the CDR3: TGTGCCAGCAGCCAAGTCTACGGCGGCGGAGAGACCCAGTACTTC.

This clonotype has a count of ten or more. V and J are TRBV7-9 and TRBJ2-7; TRBD1 might be the D (6 bases). This CDR3 is built from 13 residues. The V and J ends lost 5 bases and 4 bases respectively, with 12 bases between them. Germline values: CDR1 SEHNR, CDR2 FQNEAQ (reference sequence). The CDR3 nucleotides are TGTGCCAGCAGCCCCCGGACAGCTTACGAGCAGTACTTC. Translated: CASSPRTAYEQYF.

With regard to this clonotype: A read error is possible here, since a much larger clone lies one base away. No conserved phenylalanine or tryptophan ends this CDR3, so it is likely a read error. The rearrangement uses TRBV19 and TRBJ2-7; 8 bases line up with TRBD2. Trimming at V came to 5 bases and at J to 3 bases, leaving 6 bases not matched to a gene. Germline-derived CDR1 and CDR2 are LNHDA and SQIVND (reference sequence). The CDR3 contains 14 residues. DNA for the CDR3: TGTGCCAGTAGTTTGGGACTAGTCGGCTACGAGCAGTACTCC. This translates into CASSLGLVGYEQYS.

In its sample, this clonotype was seen many times. The gene calls are TRBV7-2 and TRBJ2-2, with D possibly being TRBD1 (6 bases). Per germline, CDR1 SGHTA and CDR2 FQGNSA. Trimming cost V 4 bases and J 6 bases, with 12 bases left between them. The CDR3 runs to 14 residues. This chain's CDR3 is CASSSYRVSGELFF. CDR3 coding DNA: TGTGCCAGCAGCTCCTACAGGGTGTCCGGGGAGCTGTTTTTT.

V usage is TRBV7-9 and J usage is TRBJ2-7; 8 nucleotides line up with TRBD1. Germline CDR1 is SEHNR and CDR2 is FQNEAQ (reference sequence). The CDR3 loop spans 15 amino acids. V shed 5 bases and J 6 bases; nucleotides not matched to a gene: 12. CDR3 region: CASSNRRTGPGEQYF. As DNA, the CDR3 is TGTGCCAGCAGCAACCGTCGGACAGGGCCCGGCGAGCAGTACTTC.

The V call is TRBV29-1, the J call TRBJ1-2; D possibly corresponds to TRBD1 (6 bases). This CDR3 comprises 13 residues. CDR1 and CDR2 from the germline V gene are SQVTM and ANQGSEA. Trimming stripped 4 bases from V and 3 bases from J, with 12 bases between. The CDR3 loop reads CSVGNREDYGYTF. The CDR3 DNA reads TGCAGCGTTGGGAACAGGGAGGACTATGGCTACACCTTC.

This clonotype has at least ten counts. V usage is TRBV24-1 and J usage is TRBJ1-2; D gene ambiguous. V was trimmed by 4 bases and J by 4 bases, leaving 12 bases between them. The CDR3 spans 14 residues. CDR1 is KGHDR and CDR2 is SFDVKD in the germline V gene. CDR3 bases: TGTGCCACCAGTGAAGAGGGTGAATCCTATGGCTACACCTTC. It yields the protein CATSEEGESYGYTF.

This chain uses TRBV7-2 with TRBJ2-7, with 9 nucleotides matching TRBD2. Trimming removed 5 bases from V and 0 bases from J; junction bases left unmatched: 8. Looked up from germline, CDR1 is SGHTA and CDR2 is FQGNSA. The CDR3 totals 16 residues. The CDR3 here is CASSPTGSGSSYEQYF. CDR3 nucleotide sequence: TGTGCCAGCAGCCCGACGGGTAGCGGGAGCTCCTACGAGCAGTACTTC.

This clonotype has just one count. The CDR3 region has the DNA TGCAGGACGACCGGGCCTATGATGAGGACTGAAGCTTTCTTT. It encodes CRTTGPMMRTEAFF. V gene TRBV29-1 combines with J gene TRBJ1-1, with unresolved D. The CDR3 contains 14 residues. Germline CDR1 SQVTM, CDR2 ANQGSEA.

Note on this clonotype: The missing conserved phenylalanine or tryptophan at the end of this CDR3 makes a read error likely. It is unclear where the CDR3 begins or ends on the DNA, so no DNA is shown, and the CDR3 is as TCRdb lists it. This sequence joins TRBV19 and TRBJ1-1. Germline V CDR1 and CDR2: LNHDA, SQIVND (reference sequence). The CDR3 spans 12 residues, counting both ends. CDR3 sequence reads: CASSSSRTEANY.

V usage is TRBV7-6 and J usage is TRBJ2-7; a possible D gene is TRBD1 (7 bases). V dropped 2 bases and J dropped 4 bases, with 15 bases sitting between them. CDR1 and CDR2 from the germline V gene are SGHVS and FNYEAQ. The CDR3 is made up of 15 amino acids. This CDR3 reads CASSLFGGGEYEQYF. DNA of the CDR3: TGTGCCAGCAGCTTATTTGGAGGGGGCGAATACGAGCAGTACTTC.

In its sample, this clonotype was seen many times. V is TRBV6-6 and J is TRBJ1-4, with a tentative D call TRBD1 (5 bases). V dropped 4 bases and J dropped 8 bases, with 14 bases sitting between them. The CDR3 length is 14 residues. Germline loops: CDR1 MNHNY, CDR2 SVGAGI (reference sequence). CDR3 nucleotide sequence: TGTGCCAGCAGTTCCCCGAATGAGGGGGAAAAACTGTTTTTT. Encoded protein: CASSSPNEGEKLFF.

About this clonotype itself: As the CDR3 is not closed by the conserved phenylalanine or tryptophan, this likely results from a read error. Because the CDR3's place on the DNA is in doubt, the DNA is left out and the CDR3 is given as listed by TCRdb. The V and J genes are TRBV2 and TRBJ2-6. The CDR3 spans 8 amino acids, including both terminal residues. Germline CDR1 SNHLY, CDR2 FYNNEI. CDR3 region: CASRGRTS.

This chain links TRBV20-1 with TRBJ2-5; D not resolved. V was clipped by 1 base and J by 2 bases, with 11 bases between them. The length of the CDR3 is 14 residues. Germline V gives CDR1 DFQATT, CDR2 SNEGSKA (reference sequence). The CDR3 reads CSARVPNLQETQYF. CDR3 bases: TGCAGTGCTAGAGTGCCGAACCTTCAAGAGACCCAGTACTTC.

V and J are TRBV24-1 and TRBJ1-5; no firm D call. Trimming removed 6 bases from V and 4 bases from J, with 9 bases in between. Germline-derived CDR1 and CDR2 are KGHDR and SFDVKD. The CDR3 totals 13 residues. The CDR3 sequence: CATSLSGNQPQHF. In DNA, the CDR3 is TGTGCCACCAGTTTAAGCGGAAATCAGCCCCAGCATTTT.

The chain links TRBV6-6 to TRBJ1-6, with D hard to call. Trimming cost V 5 bases and J 10 bases, with 15 bases left between them. The V gene's germline CDR1 is MNHNY and CDR2 SVGAGI (reference sequence). The CDR3 has 14 amino acids. This chain's CDR3 is CASSTPSDLSPLHF. DNA of the CDR3: TGTGCCAGCAGTACCCCGTCGGATCTCTCACCCCTCCACTTT.

Comment on this clonotype: A single base separates this from a much larger clone, so it may be a read error. The V and J genes are TRBV13 and TRBJ2-7, with TRBD2 identical over 8 bases. Unmatched junction bases numbered 19, after V lost 5 bases and J lost 4 bases. Germline V gives CDR1 PRHDT, CDR2 FYEKMQ (reference sequence). This CDR3 comprises 18 residues. Here the CDR3 DNA reads TGTGCCAGCAGCGCCCCACGCCTTAGCGGGATGGAGGGGTACGAGCAGTACTTC. It yields the protein CASSAPRLSGMEGYEQYF.

This clonotype has a count of ten or more. The V gene is TRBV4-2, the J gene TRBJ1-5; TRBD1 is a possible D gene (5 bases). Trimming removed 0 bases from V and 5 bases from J, with 11 bases in between. Germline values: CDR1 LGHNA, CDR2 YNFKEQ. The CDR3 has 15 amino acids. The CDR3 protein is CASSQDWGGDQPQHF. The CDR3, as DNA: TGTGCCAGCAGCCAAGATTGGGGAGGGGATCAGCCCCAGCATTTT.